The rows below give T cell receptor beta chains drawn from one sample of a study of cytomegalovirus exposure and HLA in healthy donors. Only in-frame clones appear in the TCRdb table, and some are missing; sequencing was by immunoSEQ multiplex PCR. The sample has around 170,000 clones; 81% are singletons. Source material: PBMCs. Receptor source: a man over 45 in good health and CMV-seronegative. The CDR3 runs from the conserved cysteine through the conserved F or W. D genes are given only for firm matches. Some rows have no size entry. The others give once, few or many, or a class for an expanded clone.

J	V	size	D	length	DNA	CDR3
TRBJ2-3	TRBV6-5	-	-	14	TGTGCCAGCAGTCGACGGCAGGGGTCAGATACGCAGTATTTT	CASSRRQGSDTQYF
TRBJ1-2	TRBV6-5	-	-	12	TGTGCCAGCAGCAAAGAGGACTATGGCTACACCTTC	CASSKEDYGYTF
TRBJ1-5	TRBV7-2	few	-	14	TGTGCCAGCAGCTTAGAGACAGGCAATCAGCCCCAGCATTTT	CASSLETGNQPQHF
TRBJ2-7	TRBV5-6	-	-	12	TGTGCCAGCAGCTACAGCTCCTACGAGCAGTACTTC	CASSYSSYEQYF
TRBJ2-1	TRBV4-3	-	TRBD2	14	TGCGCCAGCAGCCTTGGGGGGGAATACAATGAGCAGTTCTTC	CASSLGGEYNEQFF
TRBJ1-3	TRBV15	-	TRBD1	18	TGTGCCACCAGCGGATTAAAAGGGGGCCCGGGCTCTGGAAACACCATATATTTT	CATSGLKGGPGSGNTIYF
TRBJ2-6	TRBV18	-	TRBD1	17	TGTGCCAGCTCACGCCGGGACAGGGGTTCTGGGGCCAACGTCCTGACTTTC	CASSRRDRGSGANVLTF
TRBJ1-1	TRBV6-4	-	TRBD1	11	TGTGCCAGCAGACAGGGGACTGAAGCTTTCTTT	CASRQGTEAFF
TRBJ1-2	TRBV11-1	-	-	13	TGTGCCAGCAGTCATGCCGCGGGCTATGGCTACACCTTC	CASSHAAGYGYTF
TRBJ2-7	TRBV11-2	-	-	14	TGTGCCAGCAGCTCCGTCGGACAGCATCTCGAGCAGTACTTC	CASSSVGQHLEQYF
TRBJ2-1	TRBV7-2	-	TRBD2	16	TGTGCCAGCAGCTTTCCCCGGAGTAGCGGGGCACCCGAGCAGTTCTTC	CASSFPRSSGAPEQFF
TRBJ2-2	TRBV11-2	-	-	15	TGTGCCAGCAGCTTAGGTTCCAGGGGCACCGGGGAGCTGTTTTTT	CASSLGSRGTGELFF
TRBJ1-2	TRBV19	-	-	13	TGTGCCAGTAGTATAGGGACAAGTCAAGGCTACACCTTC	CASSIGTSQGYTF
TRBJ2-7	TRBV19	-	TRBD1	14	TGTGCCAGTAGTATTCCCGGGACAGGGAACGAGCAGTACTTC	CASSIPGTGNEQYF
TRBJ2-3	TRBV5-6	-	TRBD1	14	TGTGCCAGCAGTAGGGACAGGAGTTCGGATACGCAGTATTTT	CASSRDRSSDTQYF
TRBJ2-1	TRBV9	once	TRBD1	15	TGTGCCAGCAGCCAAACAGGGGGCGCCTACAATGAGCAGTTCTTC	CASSQTGGAYNEQFF
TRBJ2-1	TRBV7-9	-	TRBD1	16	TGTGCCAGCAGCTTAGAACACCGGGACAGGTACAATGAGCAGTTCTTC	CASSLEHRDRYNEQFF
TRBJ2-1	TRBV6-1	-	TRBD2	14	TGTGCCAGCAATAGCGGGGGGGACCACAATGAGCAGTTCTTC	CASNSGGDHNEQFF
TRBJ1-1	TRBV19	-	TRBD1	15	TGTGCCAGTAGTATTCGCATGGACAGGGTAGGGAAAACTTTCTTT	CASSIRMDRVGKTFF
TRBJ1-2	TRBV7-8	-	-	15	TGTGCCAGCAGCTTAGGGGGGACTCTCAACTATGGCTACACCTTC	CASSLGGTLNYGYTF
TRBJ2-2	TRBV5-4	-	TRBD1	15	TGTGCCAGCAGCCCCAGACAGGGGGAGTTCGGGGAGCTGTTTTTT	CASSPRQGEFGELFF
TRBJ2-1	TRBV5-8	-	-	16	TGTGCCAGCAGCCCGCTAGGGGAGGCCCCAAGCAATGAGCAGTTCTTC	CASSPLGEAPSNEQFF
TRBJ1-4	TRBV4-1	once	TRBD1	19	TGCGCCAGCAGCCCTTATCTGCGGACAGGGCGAGGGACTAATGAAAAACTGTTTTTT	CASSPYLRTGRGTNEKLFF
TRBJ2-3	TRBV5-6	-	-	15	TGTGCCAGCACCAGCCGACAGCGGGCCACAGATACGCAGTATTTT	CASTSRQRATDTQYF
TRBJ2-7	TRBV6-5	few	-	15	TGTGCCAGCAGTTACTCTGCCTCGGGGAGGTACGAGCAGTACTTC	CASSYSASGRYEQYF
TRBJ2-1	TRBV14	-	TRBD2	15	TGTGCCAGCAGCCAAGAGGCGGGGGGGCCCAATGAGCAGTTCTTC	CASSQEAGGPNEQFF
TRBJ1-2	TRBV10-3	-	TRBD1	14	TGTGCCACTAGTGGACAGGGGATTAACTATGGCTACACCTTC	CATSGQGINYGYTF
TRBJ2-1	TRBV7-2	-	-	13	TGTGCCAGCAGCTTAATAGGGGGGGGAGCTCAGTTCTTC	CASSLIGGGAQFF
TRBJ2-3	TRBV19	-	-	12	TGTGCCAGTAGTACGAGCACAGATACGCAGTATTTT	CASSTSTDTQYF
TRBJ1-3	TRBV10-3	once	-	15	TGTGCCATCACTATGGGACAAAGCTCTGGAAACACCATATATTTT	CAITMGQSSGNTIYF
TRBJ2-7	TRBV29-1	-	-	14	TGCAGCGTTGTCCCCCCAGGGTTCAACAACGAGCAGTACTTC	CSVVPPGFNNEQYF
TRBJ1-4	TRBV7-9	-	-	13	TGTGCCAGCAGCAGGGGTGTTAATGAAAAACTGTTTTTT	CASSRGVNEKLFF
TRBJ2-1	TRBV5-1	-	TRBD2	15	TGCGCCAGCAGCCCTTCTAGCGGGGCTTACAATGAGCAGTTCTTC	CASSPSSGAYNEQFF
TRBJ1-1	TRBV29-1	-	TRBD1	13	TGCAGCGCAAAGACAGGGTTTGGGACTGAAGCTTTCTTT	CSAKTGFGTEAFF
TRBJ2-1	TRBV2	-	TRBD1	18	TGTGCCAGCAGTGTAAGCTTACCCCTCCGGGACAGGTACAATGAGCAGTTCTTC	CASSVSLPLRDRYNEQFF
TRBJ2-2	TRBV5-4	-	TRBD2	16	TGTGCCAGCAACCGCCGGGGGGGCGGGTACACCGGGGAGCTGTTTTTT	CASNRRGGGYTGELFF
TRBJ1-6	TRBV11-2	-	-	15	TGTGCCAGCAGCTTACTGTACCAGGGAAATTCACCCCTCCACTTT	CASSLLYQGNSPLHF
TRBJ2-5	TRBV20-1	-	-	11	TGCAGTGCTAGACCCTTAGAGACCCAGTACTTC	CSARPLETQYF
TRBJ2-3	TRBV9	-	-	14	TGTGCCAGCAGCGAGGAGGGGCTCACAGATACGCAGTATTTT	CASSEEGLTDTQYF
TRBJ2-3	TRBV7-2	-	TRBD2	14	TGTGCCAGCAGCTTGGGACTAGCTGCAGATACGCAGTATTTT	CASSLGLAADTQYF
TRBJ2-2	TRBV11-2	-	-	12	TGTGCCAGCAGCTCTCTCCCCGGGGAGCTGTTTTTT	CASSSLPGELFF
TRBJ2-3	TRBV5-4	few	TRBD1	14	TGTGCCAGCAGTCATGGACAGGGCAAAGATACGCAGTATTTT	CASSHGQGKDTQYF
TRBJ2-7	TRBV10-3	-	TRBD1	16	TGTGCCATCAGTGAGGTTTTCCAGGGACAGAGCTACGAGCAGTACTTC	CAISEVFQGQSYEQYF
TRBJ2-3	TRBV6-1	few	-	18	TGTGCCAGCAGTGAAGGGGCTGTCCGTCGGGGGAGCACAGATACGCAGTATTTT	CASSEGAVRRGSTDTQYF
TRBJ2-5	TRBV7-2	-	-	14	TGTGCCAGCAGCCCAACAGGGATGGAAGAGACCCAGTACTTC	CASSPTGMEETQYF
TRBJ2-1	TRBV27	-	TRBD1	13	TGTGCCAGCGGGACAGGGACGTACAATGAGCAGTTCTTC	CASGTGTYNEQFF
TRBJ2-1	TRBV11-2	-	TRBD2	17	TGTGCCAGCAGCTTAGCTGGCGGGGGGGCAACCTACAATGAGCAGTTCTTC	CASSLAGGGATYNEQFF
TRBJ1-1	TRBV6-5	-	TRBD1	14	TGTGCCAGCAGTTGGACAGGCCAGAACACTGAAGCTTTCTTT	CASSWTGQNTEAFF
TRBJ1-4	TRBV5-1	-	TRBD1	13	TGCGCCAGCAGCACAGGACAGGGAGGAAAACTGTTTTTT	CASSTGQGGKLFF
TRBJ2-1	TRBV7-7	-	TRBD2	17	TGTGCCAGCAGCTCATTAGCGGGGATAAGCTCCTACAATGAGCAGTTCTTC	CASSSLAGISSYNEQFF
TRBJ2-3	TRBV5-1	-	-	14	TGCGCCAGCAGCCCAGGGGTTAGCACAGATACGCAGTATTTT	CASSPGVSTDTQYF
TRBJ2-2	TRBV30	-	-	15	TGTGCCTGGAGAAAGGCGGGGACGAACACCGGGGAGCTGTTTTTT	CAWRKAGTNTGELFF
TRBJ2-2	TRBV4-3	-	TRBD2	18	TGCGCCAGCAGCCAAGAGGCGGCTTGGGGGGGAGGGACCGGGGAGCTGTTTTTT	CASSQEAAWGGGTGELFF
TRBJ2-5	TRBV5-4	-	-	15	TGTGCCAGCACCTTCGGCGGAGGGAACCAAGAGACCCAGTACTTC	CASTFGGGNQETQYF
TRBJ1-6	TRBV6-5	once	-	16	TGTGCCAGCAGTTTCTCCGTCAGCTCCTATAATTCACCCCTCCACTTT	CASSFSVSSYNSPLHF